The 14 T cell receptor beta chains listed next were all sequenced from one sample in a study of blood T cell repertoires in COVID-19. Generated by immunoSEQ multiplex PCR, the TCRdb table keeps only in-frame clones and is missing some. The repertoire holds 190,000 or so clones, with about 87% as singletons. Sample: peripheral blood. These receptor sequences come from a man in his 60s who had recovered from COVID-19.

This chain uses TRBV5-1 with TRBJ2-7, with 8 bases identical to TRBD1. Germline CDR1 SGHRS, CDR2 YFSETQ. This CDR3 region has 15 residues. With V trimmed by 2 bases and J by 2 bases, 6 bases remained unmatched. The CDR3 sequence is CASSFGTGSTYEQYF. In DNA form, the CDR3 reads TGCGCCAGCAGCTTTGGGACAGGTAGTACCTACGAGCAGTACTTC.

The genes are TRBV20-1 and TRBJ2-1; perhaps TRBD2 as D (6 bases). Germline V gene sequence: CDR1 DFQATT, CDR2 SNEGSKA (reference sequence). This CDR3 spans 11 amino acids. DNA of the CDR3: TGCACGGGGGAGGCCTACAATGAGCAGTTCTTC. This codes for CTGEAYNEQFF.

V is TRBV19 and J is TRBJ2-7; 15 nucleotides align to TRBD2. V was clipped by 5 bases and J by 0 bases; unmatched bases: 11. Germline CDR1 is LNHDA and CDR2 is SQIVND (reference sequence). The CDR3 covers 19 residues. CDR3 loop: CASSPTGTSGRPSSYEQYF. The CDR3 region has the DNA TGTGCCAGTAGTCCTACCGGGACTAGCGGGAGGCCCAGCTCCTACGAGCAGTACTTC. Based on the CDR3 plus reference TRBV19 and TRBJ2-7, the full variable domain is DGGITQSPKYLFRKEGQNVTLSCEQNLNHDAMYWYRQDPGQGLRLIYYSQIVNDFQKGDIAEGYSVSREKKESFPLTVTSAQKNPTAFYLCASSPTGTSGRPSSYEQYFGPGTRLTVT.

The count of this clone is one. This chain links TRBV28 with TRBJ2-7, with TRBD1 matching over 8 bases. The CDR3 spans 13 residues. CDR1 is MDHEN and CDR2 is SYDVKM in the germline V gene. After removal of 8 bases from V and 2 bases from J, the junction contained 5 bases not matched to a gene. For the CDR3, the DNA is TGTGCCAGCCAGGGGGCAGTGACCTACGAGCAGTACTTC. It encodes CASQGAVTYEQYF.

The chain employs TRBV18 and TRBJ1-1, with a weak D call TRBD1 (6 bases). The CDR3 has 14 amino acids. Per germline, CDR1 KGHSH and CDR2 LQKENI. V was clipped by 0 bases and J by 9 bases, with 14 bases between them. The CDR3 sequence: CASSPPEGVGKAFF. CDR3 sequence (DNA): TGTGCCAGCTCACCACCCGAGGGGGTAGGGAAAGCTTTCTTT.

The CDR3 DNA follows: TGTGCCATTCGACAGGGAGTGAACACTGAAGCTTTCTTT. The encoded protein is CAIRQGVNTEAFF. The chain uses TRBV7-2 and TRBJ1-1; 7 nucleotides agree with TRBD1. Germline CDR1 and CDR2: SGHTA and FQGNSA. V shed 10 bases, J shed 0 bases, and the junction held 5 bases outside the gene matches. There are 13 residues in the CDR3.

The chain recombines TRBV11-2 with TRBJ2-7, with TRBD1 matching over 8 bases. CDR1 and CDR2 from the germline V gene are SGHAT and FQNNGV. The junction had 7 bases not matched to a gene; V was cut back by 5 bases and J by 1 base. This CDR3 has 15 amino acids. CDR3 in amino acids: CASSTGQGRSYEQYF. CDR3 bases: TGTGCCAGCAGCACCGGACAGGGTCGTTCCTACGAGCAGTACTTC. The full variable domain, its missing parts supplied by reference TRBV11-2 and TRBJ2-7, is EAGVAQSPRYKIIEKRQSVAFWCNPISGHATLYWYQQILGQGPKLLIQFQNNGVVDDSQLPKDRFSAERLKGVDSTLKIQPAKLEDSAVYLCASSTGQGRSYEQYFGPGTRLTVT.

This clone appeared a single time. This sequence joins TRBV18 and TRBJ1-5, with 7 bases identical to TRBD1. The CDR3 totals 14 residues. Per germline, CDR1 KGHSH and CDR2 LQKENI. V trimming: 5 bases; J trimming: 4 bases; junction bases outside the gene matches: 5. DNA for the CDR3: TGTGCCAGCTCAGCGACAGGGTTTAATCAGCCCCAGCATTTT. Its translation is CASSATGFNQPQHF.

V is TRBV5-1 and J is TRBJ2-1, with TRBD2 identical over 9 bases. The CDR3 spans 16 residues. CDR1 and CDR2 (germline): SGHRS, YFSETQ. The V and J ends lost 4 bases and 0 bases, in that order; junction bases with no gene match: 5. This CDR3 reads CASSILAGDSYNEQFF. CDR3 nucleotide sequence: TGCGCCAGCAGCATCTTAGCGGGGGACTCCTACAATGAGCAGTTCTTC.

The rearrangement uses TRBV5-5 and TRBJ2-7, with 11 bases fitting TRBD1. Germline V gene lookup returns CDR1 SGHKS and CDR2 YYEKEE (reference sequence). V lost 0 bases, J lost 3 bases, and 5 bases stayed unmatched. The CDR3 has 16 amino acids. The CDR3 DNA follows: TGTGCCAGCAGCTTGGAGTGGGGACAGGGGGTCTACGAGCAGTACTTC. Encoded protein: CASSLEWGQGVYEQYF. Together with reference TRBV5-5 and TRBJ2-7, the CDR3 gives the full variable domain: DAGVTQSPTHLIKTRGQQVTLRCSPISGHKSVSWYQQVLGQGPQFIFQYYEKEERGRGNFPDRFSARQFPNYSSELNVNALLLGDSALYLCASSLEWGQGVYEQYFGPGTRLTVT.

The J gene is TRBJ2-1, the V gene TRBV19; D may be TRBD2 (6 bases). V lost 3 bases and J lost 0, with 15 bases in between. Germline assignment: CDR1 LNHDA and CDR2 SQIVND (reference sequence). This CDR3 comprises 17 residues. CDR3 DNA sequence: TGTGCCAGTAGTATGAGGCATAGCGGTAGCTCCTACAATGAGCAGTTCTTC. This sequence encodes CASSMRHSGSSYNEQFF.

The chain joins TRBV10-3 to TRBJ1-1, with TRBD1 identical over 7 bases. Trimming took 10 bases from V and 2 from J; bases not matched to a gene: 13. Germline V lookup: CDR1 ENHRY, CDR2 SYGVKD. The CDR3 loop spans 15 amino acids. The CDR3 DNA sequence: TGTGCCACCTCCACCGGGACAGCGATCAACACTGAAGCTTTCTTT. As protein: CATSTGTAINTEAFF.

The table lists this clone with a count of one. The chain joins TRBV7-9 to TRBJ1-2, with no clear D. Germline V gene sequence: CDR1 SEHNR, CDR2 FQNEAQ (reference sequence). Between the trimmed V and J ends, which lost 2 bases and 3 bases, there was a span of 4 bases. The CDR3 extends over 12 amino acids. Here the CDR3 reads CASSLPDYGYTF. CDR3 nucleotides: TGTGCCAGCAGCTTACCCGACTATGGCTACACCTTC.

This rearrangement joins TRBV30 to TRBJ2-3; the D gene is possibly TRBD2 (5 bases). The length of the CDR3 is 12 residues. Trimming stripped 8 bases from V and 6 bases from J, with 15 bases between. Looked up from germline, CDR1 is GTSNPN and CDR2 is SVGIG (reference sequence). In nucleotides, the CDR3 is TGTGCCGGAAGAGGTTCGGGGGATACGCAGTATTTT. Residues: CAGRGSGDTQYF.